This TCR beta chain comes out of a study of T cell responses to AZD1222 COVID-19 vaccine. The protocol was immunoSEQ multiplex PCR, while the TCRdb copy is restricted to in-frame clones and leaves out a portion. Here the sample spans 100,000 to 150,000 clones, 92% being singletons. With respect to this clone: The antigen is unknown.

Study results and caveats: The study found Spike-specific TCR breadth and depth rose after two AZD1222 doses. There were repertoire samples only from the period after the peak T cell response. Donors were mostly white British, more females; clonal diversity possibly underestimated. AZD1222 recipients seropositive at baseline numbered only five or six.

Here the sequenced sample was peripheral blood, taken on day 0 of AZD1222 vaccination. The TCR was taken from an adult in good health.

The CDR3 spells CAWSAEGSWNQPQHF. CDR3 in DNA: TGTGCCTGGAGTGCGGAGGGTTCGTGGAATCAGCCCCAGCATTTT. This chain links TRBV30 with TRBJ1-5; D is unclear. V lost 1 base and J lost 4, with 14 bases in between. Germline V gives CDR1 GTSNPN, CDR2 SVGIG (reference sequence). The CDR3 has 15 amino acids. The entire variable domain, with the rest obtained from reference TRBV30 and TRBJ1-5, is as follows: SQTIHQWPATLVQPVGSPLSLECTVEGTSNPNLYWYRQAAGRGLQLLFYSVGIGQISSEVPQNLSASRPQDRQFILSSKKLLLSDSGFYLCAWSAEGSWNQPQHFGDGTRLSIL.